These 27 T cell receptor beta chains were sequenced from one sample in a study of CD8+CD57+ T cells in acquired aplastic anemia. Both TCR beta VDJ combination and CDR3 sequence profiling were carried out. Genomic DNA was the template for this profiling. Each CDR3 protein gets one entry after TCRdb re-called the reads with MiXCR. This table holds 200,000 to 250,000 distinct CDR3 sequences, 34% found once. Sequencing used sorted CD4+, CD8+, or CD8+CD57+ T cells (not recorded which) from PBMCs. The receptors were gathered from a human donor in good health, serving as a control.

This clonotype was detected ten times or more. CDR3 sequence reads: CSARTPTSYNEQFF. In DNA form, the CDR3 reads TGCAGTGCTAGAACCCCGACAAGTTACAATGAGCAGTTCTTC. The chain has TRBV20-1 and TRBJ2-1; D remains unclear. Germline V gene lookup returns CDR1 DFQATT and CDR2 SNEGSKA (reference sequence). Trimming removed 2 bases at V and 4 bases at J, with 12 bases between. The CDR3 totals 14 residues.

Ten or more counts support this clonotype. The rearrangement links TRBV5-1 to TRBJ1-1, with no clear D. The CDR3 sequence is 13 residues long. Germline assignment: CDR1 SGHRS and CDR2 YFSETQ. Trimming removed 0 bases from V and 1 base from J, with 4 bases in between. The CDR3 nucleotides are TGCGCCAGCAGCTTGGTGGCGAACACTGAAGCTTTCTTT. It specifies CASSLVANTEAFF.

The sample holds many counts of this clonotype. The CDR3 protein is CASSSGLGANVLTF. For the CDR3, the DNA is TGTGCCAGCTCGAGCGGGCTCGGGGCCAACGTCCTGACTTTC. This chain uses TRBV19 with TRBJ2-6; tentative D call: TRBD2 (6 bases). The length of the CDR3 is 14 residues. Germline V lookup: CDR1 LNHDA, CDR2 SQIVND (reference sequence). V dropped 9 bases and J dropped 4 bases, with 13 bases sitting between them. Using reference TRBV19 and TRBJ2-6 for the parts outside the CDR3, the full variable domain is DGGITQSPKYLFRKEGQNVTLSCEQNLNHDAMYWYRQDPGQGLRLIYYSQIVNDFQKGDIAEGYSVSREKKESFPLTVTSAQKNPTAFYLCASSSGLGANVLTFGAGSRLTVL.

The CDR3 DNA is TGTGCCAGCAGCCAAGGCACAGACTCAGATACGCAGTATTTT. Its translation: CASSQGTDSDTQYF. This chain connects TRBV4-2 to TRBJ2-3; D unresolved. V lost 1 base, J lost 4 bases, and 9 bases lay in between. The CDR3 spans 14 residues. Germline V lookup: CDR1 LGHNA, CDR2 YNFKEQ.

The V gene is TRBV4-2, the J gene TRBJ1-2; 9 nucleotides line up with TRBD1. The CDR3 has 18 residues. Germline V gene lookup returns CDR1 LGHNA and CDR2 YNFKEQ. Unmatched junction bases numbered 15, after V lost 0 bases and J lost 7 bases. CDR3 sequence reads: CASSQDYASGQGSSGYTF. In DNA form, the CDR3 reads TGTGCCAGCAGCCAAGATTATGCGTCGGGACAGGGAAGCTCTGGCTACACCTTC.

The rearrangement joins TRBV4-3 to TRBJ1-2, with D perhaps TRBD1 (6 bases). The CDR3 is made up of 15 amino acids. Trimming left V 1 base short and J 4 bases short, with 13 bases between. CDR1 and CDR2 from the germline V gene are LGHNA and YSLEER. The DNA of the CDR3 is TGCGCCAGCAGCCAAGCCTACAGGGATGGCTATGGCTACACCTTC. Protein sequence: CASSQAYRDGYGYTF.

Ten or more counts support this clonotype. V and J are TRBV20-1 and TRBJ1-6; D may be TRBD1 (5 bases). Trimming pared 0 bases from V and 7 bases from J, leaving 13 bases between. This CDR3 is built from 15 residues. Germline V gene lookup returns CDR1 DFQATT and CDR2 SNEGSKA (reference sequence). CDR3 DNA: TGCAGTGCTAGAGATAGGGCAGGGAGGAATTCACCCCTCCACTTT. Its protein product is CSARDRAGRNSPLHF.

This clonotype was observed a handful of times. The chain employs TRBV11-2 and TRBJ2-2, with D possibly being TRBD2 (5 bases). Germline assignment: CDR1 SGHAT and CDR2 FQNNGV. Between the trimmed V and J ends, which lost 5 bases and 4 bases, there was a span of 17 bases. The CDR3 is 16 amino acids. The CDR3 sequence: CASSHHEGSFTGELFF. CDR3 sequence (DNA): TGTGCCAGCAGCCACCACGAGGGATCATTCACCGGGGAGCTGTTTTTT.

This clonotype has a count of ten or more. The chain couples TRBV19 to TRBJ1-5; D gene uncertain. V dropped 2 bases and J dropped 4 bases, with 9 bases sitting between them. CDR1 is LNHDA and CDR2 is SQIVND in the germline V gene (reference sequence). This CDR3 spans 14 amino acids. The CDR3 is CASSIRELNQPQHF. The CDR3 coding sequence is TGTGCCAGTAGTATAAGGGAGTTAAATCAGCCCCAGCATTTT.

Many counts were recorded for this clonotype. This sequence joins TRBV7-3 and TRBJ1-6; a weak D match, TRBD1 (6 bases). Germline V lookup: CDR1 SGHTA, CDR2 FQGTGA. V was trimmed by 0 bases and J by 4 bases, leaving 13 bases between them. This CDR3 has 17 residues. The CDR3 DNA reads TGTGCCAGCAGCTTAACATCTAGGGACAAGTATAATTCACCCCTCCACTTT. This sequence encodes CASSLTSRDKYNSPLHF.

This clonotype has more than one count but fewer than ten. This may be a read error, as it is one base from a much larger clone. The chain combines TRBV20-1 with TRBJ2-1; TRBD2 matches 12 bases. The V and J ends lost 5 bases and 4 bases, in that order; junction bases with no gene match: 3. Germline V CDR1 and CDR2: DFQATT, SNEGSKA (reference sequence). This CDR3 region has 14 residues. The CDR3 DNA reads as TGCAGTGCTGCTAGCGGGGGGGTGTACAATGAGCAGTTCTTC. As protein: CSAASGGVYNEQFF.

This clonotype was seen at least ten times. The chain carries TRBV9 and TRBJ2-7; D is undetermined. Germline V CDR1 and CDR2: SGDLS, YYNGEE. The CDR3 loop spans 13 amino acids. Between the trimmed V and J ends, which lost 1 base and 0 bases, there was a span of 5 bases. The CDR3 DNA reads TGTGCCAGCAGCGTAATGCCCTCCTACGAGCAGTACTTC. Amino acid sequence: CASSVMPSYEQYF. The full variable domain, with the rest looked up from reference TRBV9 and TRBJ2-7, is DSGVTQTPKHLITATGQRVTLRCSPRSGDLSVYWYQQSLDQGLQFLIQYYNGEERAKGNILERFSAQQFPDLHSELNLSSLELGDSALYFCASSVMPSYEQYFGPGTRLTVT.

With respect to this clonotype: A read error is possible here, since a much larger clone lies one base away. This sequence joins TRBV10-1 and TRBJ2-7, with 12 bases identical to TRBD2. Germline lookup yields CDR1 WNHNN and CDR2 SYGVQD (reference sequence). The CDR3 runs 17 residues. The V segment lost 5 bases and the J segment 2 bases; nucleotides outside the gene matches: 10. CDR3 in amino acids: CASSSPGLAGNAYEQYF. DNA for the CDR3: TGCGCCAGCAGTAGCCCCGGACTAGCGGGGAATGCCTACGAGCAGTACTTC.

Details on this clonotype: One end of the junction fails to match germline, which may point to a read error. V usage is TRBV12-3 or TRBV12-4 and J usage is TRBJ1-6; 9 bases fit TRBD1. CDR3 length: 16 residues. In DNA form, the CDR3 reads TGTGCCAGCAGGAAACAGGGGGCAGTTTATAATCCACCCCTCCACTTT. The encoded protein is CASRKQGAVYNPPLHF.

The rearrangement uses TRBV25-1 and TRBJ2-7, with 8 bases identical to TRBD1. This CDR3 contains 18 residues. The V and J ends lost 2 bases and 3 bases, in that order; junction bases with no gene match: 15. From germline, CDR1 is MGHDK and CDR2 SYGVNS. The CDR3 DNA reads TGTGCCAGCAGTGAACATTTTTCGGTCCGAACAGGGGGCTACGAGCAGTACTTC. Translation: CASSEHFSVRTGGYEQYF.

In this sample, this clonotype turned up a few times. The V gene is TRBV20-1, the J gene TRBJ1-1; D ambiguous. The CDR3 contains 13 residues. Trimming cost V 5 bases and J 0 bases, with 10 bases left between them. Germline loops: CDR1 DFQATT, CDR2 SNEGSKA (reference sequence). CDR3 sequence reads: CSAPEGVNTEAFF. The CDR3 nucleotides are TGCAGTGCTCCCGAAGGTGTGAACACTGAAGCTTTCTTT.

The gene calls are TRBV2 and TRBJ2-5, with 8 positions matching TRBD1. This CDR3 has 16 residues. CDR1 and CDR2 from the germline V gene are SNHLY and FYNNEI. J gave up 5 bases and V 4 bases, and 12 bases lay outside the gene matches. The CDR3 is CASSASPTGVKETQYF. The CDR3 nucleotides are TGTGCCAGCAGTGCTAGCCCGACAGGGGTTAAGGAGACCCAGTACTTC.

This clonotype was observed many times. The chain links TRBV9 to TRBJ1-6; 7 bases map to TRBD1. In germline, CDR1 is SGDLS, CDR2 YYNGEE. The V gene end was trimmed by 2 bases and the J gene end by 10 bases; junction bases not matched to a gene: 9. This CDR3 is built from 15 residues. The CDR3 DNA sequence: TGTGCCAGCAGCGTGTCGGAGGGGGCTGGATCACCCCTCCACTTT. It yields the protein CASSVSEGAGSPLHF.

This clonotype came up many times. The CDR3 protein is CSARTFTITGHTEAFF. In DNA form, the CDR3 reads TGCAGTGCTAGGACCTTCACAATAACAGGTCACACTGAAGCTTTCTTT. This rearrangement joins TRBV20-1 to TRBJ1-1, with D perhaps TRBD1 (5 bases). The CDR3 is 16 residues long. Germline CDR1 is DFQATT and CDR2 is SNEGSKA (reference sequence). Trimming took 3 bases from V and 3 from J, leaving 20 bases between them.

The gene calls are TRBV28 and TRBJ2-1; the D gene is possibly TRBD1 (5 bases). The V end lost 3 bases, the J end lost 12 bases, and 18 bases lay between the germline ends. This CDR3 comprises 14 residues. CDR1 and CDR2 (germline): MDHEN, SYDVKM. In DNA form, the CDR3 reads TGTGCCAGCAGTTTGCCCAGGGCTCCAGTTGGGCAGTTCTTC. This gives the protein CASSLPRAPVGQFF.

This clonotype has at least ten counts. The chain is built from TRBV19 and TRBJ1-5; D unclear. CDR1 LNHDA and CDR2 SQIVND come from the germline V gene (reference sequence). The CDR3 extends over 18 amino acids. The V and J ends lost 3 bases and 2 bases respectively, with 20 bases between them. CDR3 protein: CASSISNRPGLGNQPQHF. CDR3 DNA sequence: TGTGCCAGTAGTATTAGTAATCGTCCAGGACTCGGCAATCAGCCCCAGCATTTT.

The genes are TRBV18 and TRBJ1-1, with 9 positions matching TRBD1. Germline CDR1 KGHSH, CDR2 LQKENI. The CDR3 contains 15 residues. J gave up 11 bases and V 3 bases, and 13 bases lay outside the gene matches. The CDR3 DNA is TGTGCCAGCTCACCTTTTGGGACAGGGTTAGAGGGGGCTTTCTTT. This gives the protein CASSPFGTGLEGAFF.

This clonotype was picked up many times. V is TRBV19 and J is TRBJ2-1, with TRBD2 matching 9 bases. Germline V gene data show CDR1 as LNHDA and CDR2 as SQIVND (reference sequence). The CDR3 consists of 15 residues. The J segment lost 4 bases and the V segment lost 3 bases, leaving 4 bases of the junction unmatched. Written as DNA, the CDR3 is TGTGCCAGTAGTATCAAGACTAGCGGTTACAATGAGCAGTTCTTC. This sequence encodes CASSIKTSGYNEQFF.

This clonotype was detected ten times or more. The genes are TRBV19 and TRBJ1-2, with D hard to call. In germline, CDR1 is LNHDA, CDR2 SQIVND (reference sequence). V was pared by 5 bases and J by 3 bases, with 7 bases between. This CDR3 has 12 amino acids. CDR3 nucleotide sequence: TGTGCCAGTAGTGCCAGATACTATGGCTACACCTTC. Translation gives CASSARYYGYTF.

The chain carries TRBV11-2 and TRBJ2-2, with D possibly being TRBD2 (6 bases). This CDR3 region has 14 residues. Germline V gene lookup returns CDR1 SGHAT and CDR2 FQNNGV. Trimming shortened V by 3 bases and J by 7 bases, and 12 bases separated the two germline ends. The CDR3 is CASSLAVTSGELFF. CDR3 coding DNA: TGTGCCAGCAGCTTGGCGGTGACTAGCGGGGAGCTGTTTTTT.

This clonotype was detected a few times. The rearrangement joins TRBV7-3 to TRBJ2-2; no clear D gene. Germline loops: CDR1 SGHTA, CDR2 FQGTGA. V lost 2 bases, J lost 6 bases, and 7 bases lay in between. The CDR3 sequence is 13 residues long. CDR3 sequence: CASSLRPAGELFF. In DNA form, the CDR3 reads TGTGCCAGCAGCTTACGTCCAGCCGGGGAGCTGTTTTTT.

This clonotype was recorded at least ten times. The chain joins TRBV10-1 to TRBJ1-2; D is undetermined. The germline CDR1 and CDR2 sequences are WNHNN and SYGVQD (reference sequence). Trimming took off 5 bases at V and 1 base at J, with 11 bases between the two ends. The CDR3 length is 14 residues. The CDR3 DNA follows: TGCGCCAGCAGTATAGGAAGAAATAACTATGGCTACACCTTC. Residues: CASSIGRNNYGYTF.